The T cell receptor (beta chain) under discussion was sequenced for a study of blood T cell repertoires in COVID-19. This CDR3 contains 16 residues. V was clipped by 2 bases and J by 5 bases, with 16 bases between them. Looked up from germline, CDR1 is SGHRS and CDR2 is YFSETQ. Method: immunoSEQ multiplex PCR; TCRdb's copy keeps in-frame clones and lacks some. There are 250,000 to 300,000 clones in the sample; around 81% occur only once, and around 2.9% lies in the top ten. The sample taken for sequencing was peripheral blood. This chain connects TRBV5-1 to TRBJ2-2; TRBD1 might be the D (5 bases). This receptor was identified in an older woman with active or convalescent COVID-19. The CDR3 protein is CASSFGAGQVTGELFF. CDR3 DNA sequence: TGCGCCAGCAGCTTTGGGGCCGGGCAGGTAACCGGGGAGCTGTTTTTT.